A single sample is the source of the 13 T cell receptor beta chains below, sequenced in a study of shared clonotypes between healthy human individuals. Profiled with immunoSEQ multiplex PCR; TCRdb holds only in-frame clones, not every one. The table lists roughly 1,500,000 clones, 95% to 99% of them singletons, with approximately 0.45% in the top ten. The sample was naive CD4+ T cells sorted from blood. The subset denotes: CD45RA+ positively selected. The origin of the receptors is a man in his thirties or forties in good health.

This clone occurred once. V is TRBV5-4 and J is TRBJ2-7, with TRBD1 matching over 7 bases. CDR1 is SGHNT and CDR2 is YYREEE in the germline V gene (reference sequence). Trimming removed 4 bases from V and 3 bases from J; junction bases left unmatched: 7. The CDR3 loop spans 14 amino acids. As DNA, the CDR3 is TGTGCCAGCAGCGAGGGACAGACAAACTACGAGCAGTACTTC. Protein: CASSEGQTNYEQYF. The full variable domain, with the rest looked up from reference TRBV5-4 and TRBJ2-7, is ETGVTQSPTHLIKTRGQQVTLRCSSQSGHNTVSWYQQALGQGPQFIFQYYREEENGRGNFPPRFSGLQFPNYSSELNVNALELDDSALYLCASSEGQTNYEQYFGPGTRLTVT.

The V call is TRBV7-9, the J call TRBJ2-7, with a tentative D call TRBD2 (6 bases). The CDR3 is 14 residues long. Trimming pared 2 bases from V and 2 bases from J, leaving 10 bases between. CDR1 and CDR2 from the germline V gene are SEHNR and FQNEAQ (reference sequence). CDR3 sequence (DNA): TGTGCCAGCAGCTTATCTAGGACTACCTACGAGCAGTACTTC. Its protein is CASSLSRTTYEQYF.

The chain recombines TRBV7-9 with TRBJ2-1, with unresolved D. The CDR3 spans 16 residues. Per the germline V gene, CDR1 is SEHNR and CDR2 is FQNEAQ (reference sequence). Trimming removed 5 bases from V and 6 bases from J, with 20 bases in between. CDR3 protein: CASSRAPDPKPNEQFF. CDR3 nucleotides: TGTGCCAGCAGCCGGGCCCCGGATCCCAAACCCAATGAGCAGTTCTTC. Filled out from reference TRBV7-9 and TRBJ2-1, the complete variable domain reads DTGVSQNPRHKITKRGQNVTFRCDPISEHNRLYWYRQTLGQGPEFLTYFQNEAQLEKSRLLSDRFSAERPKGSFSTLEIQRTEQGDSAMYLCASSRAPDPKPNEQFFGPGTRLTVL.

As DNA, the CDR3 is TGTGCCAGTAGTCAACAGGGCGGGGGCAATCAGCCCCAGCATTTT. Translated, it gives CASSQQGGGNQPQHF. This chain links TRBV19 with TRBJ1-5; D may be TRBD1 (6 bases). The V end lost 5 bases, the J end lost 2 bases, and 13 bases lay between the germline ends. The germline V gene has CDR1 LNHDA and CDR2 SQIVND (reference sequence). This CDR3 comprises 15 residues.

The CDR3 region has the DNA TGTGCCAGCAGTTACTCGCGGGAGGGTGAGGGCAATCAGCCCCAGCATTTT. Its protein is CASSYSREGEGNQPQHF. The V gene is TRBV6-7, the J gene TRBJ1-5; D gene ambiguous. TRBV6-7 is filed as an ORF, its function uncertain. This CDR3 is 17 amino acids long. V lost 0 bases to trimming and J lost 2 bases, with 14 bases between them.

The CDR3 sequence is CASRSGGATGELFF. Written as DNA, the CDR3 is TGTGCCAGCAGGTCAGGGGGCGCGACCGGGGAGCTGTTTTTT. This chain connects TRBV28 to TRBJ2-2; 8 bases are shared with TRBD1. Germline assignment: CDR1 MDHEN and CDR2 SYDVKM. This CDR3 is 14 amino acids long. V gave up 6 bases and J gave up 5 bases; unmatched junction bases: 5.

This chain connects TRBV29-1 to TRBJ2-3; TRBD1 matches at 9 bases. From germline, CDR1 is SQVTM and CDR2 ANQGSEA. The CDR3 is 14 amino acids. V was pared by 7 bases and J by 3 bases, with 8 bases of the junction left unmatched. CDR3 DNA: TGCAGCGCCCGCCAGGGACAGGGAACAGATACGCAGTATTTT. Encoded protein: CSARQGQGTDTQYF.

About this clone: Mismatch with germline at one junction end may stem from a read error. In DNA, the CDR3 is TGCAGCGTTGATTTCCACGCCTTC. Translated, it gives CSVDFHAF. The rearrangement links TRBV29-1 to TRBJ1-2; D uncertain. The CDR3 runs to 8 residues. Germline CDR1 reads SQVTM; CDR2 reads ANQGSEA.

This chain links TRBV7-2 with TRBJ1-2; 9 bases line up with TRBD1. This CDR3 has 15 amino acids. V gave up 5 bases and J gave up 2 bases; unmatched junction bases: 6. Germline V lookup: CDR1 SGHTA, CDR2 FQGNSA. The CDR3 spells CASSAAGTGNYGYTF. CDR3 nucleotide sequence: TGTGCCAGCAGCGCTGCCGGGACAGGGAACTATGGCTACACCTTC.

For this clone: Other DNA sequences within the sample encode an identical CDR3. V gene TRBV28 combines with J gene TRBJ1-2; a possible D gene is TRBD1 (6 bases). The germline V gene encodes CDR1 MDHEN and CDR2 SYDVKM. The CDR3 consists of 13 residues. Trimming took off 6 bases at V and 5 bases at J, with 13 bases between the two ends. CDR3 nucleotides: TGTGCCAGCAGCCTAGACGGACAGTATGGCTACACCTTC. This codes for CASSLDGQYGYTF.

DNA of the CDR3: TGTGCCAGCAGCTTCCTCTGGCGGGCGGGCACAGATACGCAGTATTTT. This encodes CASSFLWRAGTDTQYF. This chain connects TRBV5-4 to TRBJ2-3; D might be TRBD2 (5 bases). The V gene lost 2 bases and the J gene lost 1 base, with 14 bases spanning the gap. This CDR3 comprises 16 residues. Germline values: CDR1 SGHNT, CDR2 YYREEE (reference sequence).

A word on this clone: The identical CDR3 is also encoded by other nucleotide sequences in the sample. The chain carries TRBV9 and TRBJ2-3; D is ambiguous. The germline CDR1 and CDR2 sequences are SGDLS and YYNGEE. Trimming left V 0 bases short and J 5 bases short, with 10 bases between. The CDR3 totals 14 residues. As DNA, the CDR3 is TGTGCCAGCAGCGTAGGGCCGAAAGGAGATACGCAGTATTTT. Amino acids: CASSVGPKGDTQYF.

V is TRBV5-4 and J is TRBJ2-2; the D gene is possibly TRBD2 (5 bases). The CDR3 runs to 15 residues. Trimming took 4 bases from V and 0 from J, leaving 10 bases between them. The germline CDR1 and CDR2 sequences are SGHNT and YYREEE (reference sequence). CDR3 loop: CASSEGLANTGELFF. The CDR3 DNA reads TGTGCCAGCAGCGAGGGCCTAGCGAACACCGGGGAGCTGTTTTTT.